This record covers a single TCR beta chain. The antigen is not known. These data belong to a study of blood T cells in healthy people across ages. Through a sample-barcoded 5' primer and a J-beta primer mix, a second PCR was run for roughly 7 to 11 cycles. Every molecule of cDNA carried a tag from a template-switch adaptor with 12 random nucleotides. Each CDR3 protein is one row after TCRdb ran MiXCR on the 5' RACE reads. The data show some 1.4 million distinct CDR3 sequences, roughly 40% seen once. The study's findings and limits: It was held that the diversity estimates obtained from one million T cells were underestimates.

Each sample yielded at least 6 million isolated PBMCs. Per the germline V gene, CDR1 is SQVTM and CDR2 is ANQGSEA. The CDR3 runs 17 residues. The ends were cut back, 0 bases at V and 3 bases at J, with 20 bases in the middle. Sequencing used blood. The rearrangement joins TRBV29-1 to TRBJ1-2; maybe TRBD1 (6 bases). The clonotype comes from a woman in her late teens or twenties in good health. CDR3: CSVEDPQSGADYYGYTF. The CDR3 nucleotides read TGCAGCGTTGAAGATCCCCAGTCAGGGGCCGATTACTATGGCTACACCTTC.